The clone carrying this T cell receptor beta chain showed up many times. These data are taken from a study of neurological immune-mediated disorders. Over 170 million TCR-beta sequences (from 15-18 subjects) were yielded by each sequencing run. TCRdb re-derived calls from the 5' RACE reads in MiXCR, one entry per CDR3 protein. The sample includes around 68,000 distinct CDR3 sequences, around 4% seen only once; the top ten take roughly 2.5%. This CDR3 is built from 14 residues. With V trimmed by 0 bases and J by 4 bases, 3 bases remained unmatched. Germline loops: CDR1 DFQATT, CDR2 SNEGSKA (reference sequence).

The receptor comes from a man aged 50-59 years with multiple sclerosis. The J gene is TRBJ1-1, the V gene TRBV20-1; the match to TRBD1 covers 9 bases. Sequenced input: PBMCs. The CDR3 loop reads CSAREVTGGTEAFF. In nucleotides, the CDR3 is TGCAGTGCTAGAGAAGTGACAGGGGGCACTGAAGCTTTCTTT.